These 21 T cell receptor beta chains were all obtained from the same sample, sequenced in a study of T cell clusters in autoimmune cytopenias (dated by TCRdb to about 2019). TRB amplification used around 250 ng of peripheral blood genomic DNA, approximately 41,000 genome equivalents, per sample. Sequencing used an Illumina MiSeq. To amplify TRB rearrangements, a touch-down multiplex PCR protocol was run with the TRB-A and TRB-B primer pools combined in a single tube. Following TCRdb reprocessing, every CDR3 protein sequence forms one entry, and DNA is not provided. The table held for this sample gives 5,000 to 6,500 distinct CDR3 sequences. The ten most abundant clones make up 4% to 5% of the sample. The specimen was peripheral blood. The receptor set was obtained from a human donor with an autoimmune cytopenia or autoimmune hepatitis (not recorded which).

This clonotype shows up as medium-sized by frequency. Here the CDR3 reads CASKVDSLYNSPLHF. The chain recombines TRBV6-5 with TRBJ1-6. The CDR3 runs to 15 residues. Germline V gene sequence: CDR1 MNHEY, CDR2 SVGAGI.

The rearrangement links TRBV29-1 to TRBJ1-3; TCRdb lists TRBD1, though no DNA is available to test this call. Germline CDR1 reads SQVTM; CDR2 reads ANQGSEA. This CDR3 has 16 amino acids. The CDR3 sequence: CSVGRRQGLSGNTIYF.

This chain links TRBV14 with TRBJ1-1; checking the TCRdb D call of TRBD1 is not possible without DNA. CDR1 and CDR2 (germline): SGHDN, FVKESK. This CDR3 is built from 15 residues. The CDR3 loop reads CASSQERQMNTEAFF.

The CDR3 is CASSGRQGAITSSNEQFF. The chain couples TRBV25-1 to TRBJ2-1; TCRdb's D call of TRBD1 is untestable without DNA. CDR1 is MGHDK, CDR2 SYGVNS, per germline. This CDR3 has 18 amino acids. The variable domain in full, with the rest retrieved from reference TRBV25-1 and TRBJ2-1, is EADIYQTPRYLVIGTGKKITLECSQTMGHDKMYWYQQDPGMELHLIHYSYGVNSTEKGDLSSESTVSRIRTEHFPLTLESARPSHTSQYLCASSGRQGAITSSNEQFFGPGTRLTVL.

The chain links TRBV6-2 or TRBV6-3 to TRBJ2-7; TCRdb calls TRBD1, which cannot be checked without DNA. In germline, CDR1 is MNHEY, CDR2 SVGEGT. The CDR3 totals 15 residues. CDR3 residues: CASSSNLYRGYEQYF.

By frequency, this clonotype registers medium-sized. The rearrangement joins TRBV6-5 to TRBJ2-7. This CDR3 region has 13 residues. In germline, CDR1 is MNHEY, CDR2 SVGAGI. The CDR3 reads CASSYSHSYEQYF.

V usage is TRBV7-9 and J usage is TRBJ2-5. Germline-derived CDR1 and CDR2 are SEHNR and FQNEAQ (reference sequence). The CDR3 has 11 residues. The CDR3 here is CASSFGETQYF.

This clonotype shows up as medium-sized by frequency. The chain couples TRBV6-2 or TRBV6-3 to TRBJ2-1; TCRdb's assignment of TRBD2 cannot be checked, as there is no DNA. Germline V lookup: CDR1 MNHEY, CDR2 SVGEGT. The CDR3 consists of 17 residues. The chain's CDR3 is CASSSLAGGSWANEQFF.

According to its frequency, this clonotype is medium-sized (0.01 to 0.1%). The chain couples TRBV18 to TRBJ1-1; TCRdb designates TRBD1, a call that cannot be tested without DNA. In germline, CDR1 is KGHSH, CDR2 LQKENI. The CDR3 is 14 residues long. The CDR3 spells CASSQNRDDTEAFF. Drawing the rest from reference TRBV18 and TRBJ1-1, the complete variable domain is NAGVMQNPRHLVRRRGQEARLRCSPMKGHSHVYWYRQLPEEGLKFMVYLQKENIIDESGMPKERFSAEFPKEGPSILRIQQVVRGDSAAYFCASSQNRDDTEAFFGQGTRLTVV.

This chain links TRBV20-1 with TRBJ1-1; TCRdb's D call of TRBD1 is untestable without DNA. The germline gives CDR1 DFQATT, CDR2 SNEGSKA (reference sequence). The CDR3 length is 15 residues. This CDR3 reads CSARFFRGMNTEAFF.

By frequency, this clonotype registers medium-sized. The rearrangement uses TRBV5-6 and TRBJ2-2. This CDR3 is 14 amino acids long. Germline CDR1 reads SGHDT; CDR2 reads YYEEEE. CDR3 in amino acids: CASSLADNTGELFF. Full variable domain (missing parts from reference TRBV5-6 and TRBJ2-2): DAGVTQSPTHLIKTRGQQVTLRCSPKSGHDTVSWYQQALGQGPQFIFQYYEEEERQRGNFPDRFSGHQFPNYSSELNVNALLLGDSALYLCASSLADNTGELFFGEGSRLTVL.

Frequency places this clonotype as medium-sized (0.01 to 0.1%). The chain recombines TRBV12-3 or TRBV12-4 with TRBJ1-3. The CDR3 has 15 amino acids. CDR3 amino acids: CASSFSLNTGNTIYF.

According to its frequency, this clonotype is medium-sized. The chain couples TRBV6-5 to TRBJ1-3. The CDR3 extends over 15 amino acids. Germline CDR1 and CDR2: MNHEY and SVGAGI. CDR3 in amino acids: CASSLSYLSGNTIYF.

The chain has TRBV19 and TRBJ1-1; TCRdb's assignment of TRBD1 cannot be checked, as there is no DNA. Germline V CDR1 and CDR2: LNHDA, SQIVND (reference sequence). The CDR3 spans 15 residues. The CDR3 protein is CASSMNWGAGTEAFF. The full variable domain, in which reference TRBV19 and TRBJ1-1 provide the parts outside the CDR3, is DGGITQSPKYLFRKEGQNVTLSCEQNLNHDAMYWYRQDPGQGLRLIYYSQIVNDFQKGDIAEGYSVSREKKESFPLTVTSAQKNPTAFYLCASSMNWGAGTEAFFGQGTRLTVV.

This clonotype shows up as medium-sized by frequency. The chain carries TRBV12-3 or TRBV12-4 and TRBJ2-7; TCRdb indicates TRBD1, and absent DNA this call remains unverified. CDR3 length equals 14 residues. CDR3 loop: CASSLRWGQIEQYF.

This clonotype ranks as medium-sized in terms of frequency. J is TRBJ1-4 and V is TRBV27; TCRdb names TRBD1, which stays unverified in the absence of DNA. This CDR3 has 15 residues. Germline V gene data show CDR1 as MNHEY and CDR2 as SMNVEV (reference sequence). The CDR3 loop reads CASRERGLINEKLFF.

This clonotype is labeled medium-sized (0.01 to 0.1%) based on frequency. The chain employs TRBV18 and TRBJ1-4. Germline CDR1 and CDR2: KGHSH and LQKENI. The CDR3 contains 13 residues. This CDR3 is CASSPGVWEKLFF. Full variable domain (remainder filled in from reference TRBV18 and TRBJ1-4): NAGVMQNPRHLVRRRGQEARLRCSPMKGHSHVYWYRQLPEEGLKFMVYLQKENIIDESGMPKERFSAEFPKEGPSILRIQQVVRGDSAAYFCASSPGVWEKLFFGSGTQLSVL.

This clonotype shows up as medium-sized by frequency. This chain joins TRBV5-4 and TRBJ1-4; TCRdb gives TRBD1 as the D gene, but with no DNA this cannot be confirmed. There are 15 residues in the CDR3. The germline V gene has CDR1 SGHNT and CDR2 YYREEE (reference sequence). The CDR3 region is CASSLGGARYEKLFF.

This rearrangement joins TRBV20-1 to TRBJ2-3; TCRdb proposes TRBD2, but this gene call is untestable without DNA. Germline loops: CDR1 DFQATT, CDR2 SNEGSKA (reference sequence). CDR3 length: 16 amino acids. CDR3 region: CSATDKGGSTVDTQYF.

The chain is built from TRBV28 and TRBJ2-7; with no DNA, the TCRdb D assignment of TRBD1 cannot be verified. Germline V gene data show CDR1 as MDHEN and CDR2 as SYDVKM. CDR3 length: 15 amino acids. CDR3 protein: CASSSAGTGGGEQYF.

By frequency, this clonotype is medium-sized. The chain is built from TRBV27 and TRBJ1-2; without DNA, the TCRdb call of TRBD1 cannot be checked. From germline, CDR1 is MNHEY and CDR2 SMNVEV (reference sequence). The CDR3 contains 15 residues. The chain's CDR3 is CASSLSTNTGDGYTF.